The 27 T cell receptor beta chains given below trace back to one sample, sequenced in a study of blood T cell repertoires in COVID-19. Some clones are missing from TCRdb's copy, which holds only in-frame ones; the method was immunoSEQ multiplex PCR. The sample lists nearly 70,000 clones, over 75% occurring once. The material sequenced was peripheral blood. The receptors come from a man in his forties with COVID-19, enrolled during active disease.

The CDR3 loop reads CASKPGPQETQYF. CDR3 nucleotide sequence: TGCGCCAGCAAGCCAGGTCCACAAGAGACCCAGTACTTC. This sequence joins TRBV10-2 and TRBJ2-5; no definite D call. CDR1 is WSHSY and CDR2 is SAAADI in the germline V gene. Trimming left V 7 bases short and J 2 bases short, with 11 bases between. This CDR3 has 13 amino acids.

CDR3 sequence: CASSLSSPRGNQPQHF. CDR3 nucleotides: TGTGCCAGCAGTTTATCGTCCCCTCGGGGTAATCAGCCCCAGCATTTT. The chain is built from TRBV27 and TRBJ1-5, with no clear D. The germline V gene has CDR1 MNHEY and CDR2 SMNVEV (reference sequence). The CDR3 length is 16 residues. V shed 0 bases and J shed 4 bases, with 13 bases lying between them.

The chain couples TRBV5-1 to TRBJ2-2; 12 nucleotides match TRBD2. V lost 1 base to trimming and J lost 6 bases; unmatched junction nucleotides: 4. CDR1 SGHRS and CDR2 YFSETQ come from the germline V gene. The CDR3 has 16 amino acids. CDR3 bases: TGCGCCAGCAGCTTGAAGGCTAGCGGGGGGGCCGGGGAGCTGTTTTTT. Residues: CASSLKASGGAGELFF.

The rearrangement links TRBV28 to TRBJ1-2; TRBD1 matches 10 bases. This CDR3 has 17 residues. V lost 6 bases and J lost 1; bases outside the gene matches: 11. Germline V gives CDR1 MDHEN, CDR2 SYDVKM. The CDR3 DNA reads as TGTGCCAGCAGGAGAGGGACAGGGGATTCTCATAACTATGGCTACACCTTC. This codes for CASRRGTGDSHNYGYTF.

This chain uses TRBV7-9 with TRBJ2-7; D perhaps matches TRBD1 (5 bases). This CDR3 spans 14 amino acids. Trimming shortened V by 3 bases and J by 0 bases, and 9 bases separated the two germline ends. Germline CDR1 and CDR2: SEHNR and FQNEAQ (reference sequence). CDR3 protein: CASSFDSSSYEQYF. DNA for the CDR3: TGTGCCAGCAGCTTCGACAGCAGCTCCTACGAGCAGTACTTC.

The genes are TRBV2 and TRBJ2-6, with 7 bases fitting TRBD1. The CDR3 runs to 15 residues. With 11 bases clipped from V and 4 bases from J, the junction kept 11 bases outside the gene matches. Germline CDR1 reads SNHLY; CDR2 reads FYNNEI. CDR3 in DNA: TGTGCCGGCCAGGGGGTGGTCCCCGGGGCCAACGTCCTGACTTTC. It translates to CAGQGVVPGANVLTF.

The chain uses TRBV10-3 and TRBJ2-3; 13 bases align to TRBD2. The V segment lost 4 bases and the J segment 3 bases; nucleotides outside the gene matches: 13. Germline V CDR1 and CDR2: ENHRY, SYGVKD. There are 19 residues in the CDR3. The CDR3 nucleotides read TGTGCCATCAGTGGAAGGACTAGCGGGGGCCCTTCCAGGACAGATACGCAGTATTTT. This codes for CAISGRTSGGPSRTDTQYF.

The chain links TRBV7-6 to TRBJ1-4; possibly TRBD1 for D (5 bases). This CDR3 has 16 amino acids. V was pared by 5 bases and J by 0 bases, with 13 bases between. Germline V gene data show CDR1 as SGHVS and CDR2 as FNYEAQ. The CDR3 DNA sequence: TGTGCCAGCAGCATGACAGAACCTGCAACTAATGAAAAACTGTTTTTT. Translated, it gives CASSMTEPATNEKLFF.

The CDR3 is CASSRPAGGEQFF. CDR3 DNA: TGTGCCAGCAGTCGCCCGGCGGGAGGTGAGCAGTTCTTC. This sequence joins TRBV6-5 and TRBJ2-1, with 8 bases fitting TRBD2. Trimming cost V 5 bases and J 9 bases; bases outside gene matches: 6. The CDR3 covers 13 residues. Germline CDR1 MNHEY, CDR2 SVGAGI.

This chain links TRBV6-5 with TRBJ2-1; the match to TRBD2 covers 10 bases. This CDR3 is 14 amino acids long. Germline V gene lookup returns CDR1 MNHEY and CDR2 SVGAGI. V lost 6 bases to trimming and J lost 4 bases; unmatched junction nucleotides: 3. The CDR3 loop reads CASRQRGGYNEQFF. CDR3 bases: TGTGCCAGCAGACAGCGGGGGGGTTACAATGAGCAGTTCTTC.

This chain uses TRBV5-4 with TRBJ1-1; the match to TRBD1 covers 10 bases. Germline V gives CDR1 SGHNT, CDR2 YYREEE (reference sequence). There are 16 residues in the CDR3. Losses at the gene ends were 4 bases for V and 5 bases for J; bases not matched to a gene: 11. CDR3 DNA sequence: TGTGCCAGCAGCCCGACAGGGGGCGCAGGTCATACTGAAGCTTTCTTT. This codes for CASSPTGGAGHTEAFF.

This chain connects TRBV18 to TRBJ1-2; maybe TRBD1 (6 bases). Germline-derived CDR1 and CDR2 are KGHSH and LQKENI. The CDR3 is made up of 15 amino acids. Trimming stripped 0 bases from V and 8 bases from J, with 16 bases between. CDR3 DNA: TGTGCCAGCTCACCACCAGACAGGCCCCTCGGAGGCTACACCTTC. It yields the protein CASSPPDRPLGGYTF.

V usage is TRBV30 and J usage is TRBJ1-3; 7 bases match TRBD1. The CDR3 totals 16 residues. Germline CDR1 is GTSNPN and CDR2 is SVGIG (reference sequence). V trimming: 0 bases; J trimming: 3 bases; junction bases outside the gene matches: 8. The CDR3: CAWSVWRGRFGNTIYF. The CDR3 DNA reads TGTGCCTGGAGTGTCTGGAGGGGGCGGTTTGGAAACACCATATATTTT. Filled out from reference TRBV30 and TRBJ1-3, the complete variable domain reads SQTIHQWPATLVQPVGSPLSLECTVEGTSNPNLYWYRQAAGRGLQLLFYSVGIGQISSEVPQNLSASRPQDRQFILSSKKLLLSDSGFYLCAWSVWRGRFGNTIYFGEGSWLTVV.

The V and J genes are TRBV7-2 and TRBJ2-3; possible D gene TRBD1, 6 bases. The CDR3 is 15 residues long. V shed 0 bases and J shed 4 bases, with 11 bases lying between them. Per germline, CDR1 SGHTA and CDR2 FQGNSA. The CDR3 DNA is TGTGCCAGCAGCTTAGCGAACAGGGCCCCAGATACGCAGTATTTT. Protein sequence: CASSLANRAPDTQYF.

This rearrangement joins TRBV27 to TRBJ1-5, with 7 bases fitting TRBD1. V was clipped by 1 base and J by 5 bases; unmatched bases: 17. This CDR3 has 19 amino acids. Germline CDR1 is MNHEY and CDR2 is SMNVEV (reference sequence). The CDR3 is CASSLYGIRGRGKDQPQHF. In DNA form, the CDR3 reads TGTGCCAGCAGTTTATACGGAATTCGGGGCAGGGGGAAGGATCAGCCCCAGCATTTT.

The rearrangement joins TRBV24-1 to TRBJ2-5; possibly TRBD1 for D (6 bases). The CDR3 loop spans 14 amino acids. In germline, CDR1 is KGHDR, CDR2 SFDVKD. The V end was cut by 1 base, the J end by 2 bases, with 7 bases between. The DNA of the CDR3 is TGTGCCACCAGTGATTTAGGACAGCAAGAGACCCAGTACTTC. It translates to CATSDLGQQETQYF.

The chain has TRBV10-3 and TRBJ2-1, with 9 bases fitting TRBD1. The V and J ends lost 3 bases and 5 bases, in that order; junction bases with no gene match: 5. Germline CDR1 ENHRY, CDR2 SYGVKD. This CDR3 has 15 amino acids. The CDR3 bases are TGTGCCATCAGTGAAACCCGGGACAGGGACAATGAGCAGTTCTTC. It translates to CAISETRDRDNEQFF.

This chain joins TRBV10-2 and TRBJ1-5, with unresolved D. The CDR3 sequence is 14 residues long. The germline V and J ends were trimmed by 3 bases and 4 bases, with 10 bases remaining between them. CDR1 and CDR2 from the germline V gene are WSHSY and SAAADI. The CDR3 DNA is TGCGCCAGCAGTGAATCTCAGGTAAATCAGCCCCAGCATTTT. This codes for CASSESQVNQPQHF.

The CDR3 region is CASSQETPGYSPLHF. CDR3 DNA sequence: TGTGCCAGCAGCCAAGAGACCCCAGGATATTCACCCCTCCACTTT. The chain is built from TRBV14 and TRBJ1-6, with D unresolved. Trimming removed 0 bases from V and 8 bases from J, with 11 bases in between. The CDR3 is 15 amino acids. Germline lookup yields CDR1 SGHDN and CDR2 FVKESK.

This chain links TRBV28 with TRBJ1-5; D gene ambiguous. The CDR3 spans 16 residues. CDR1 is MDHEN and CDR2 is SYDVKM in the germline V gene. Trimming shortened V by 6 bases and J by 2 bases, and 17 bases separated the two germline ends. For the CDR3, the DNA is TGTGCCAGCAGACCCGGACTCGCCCCCCGCAATCAGCCCCAGCATTTT. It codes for CASRPGLAPRNQPQHF.

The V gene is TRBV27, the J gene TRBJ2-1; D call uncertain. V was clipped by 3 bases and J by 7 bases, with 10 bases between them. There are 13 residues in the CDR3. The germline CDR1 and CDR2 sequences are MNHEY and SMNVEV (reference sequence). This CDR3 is CASSLGRSNEQFF. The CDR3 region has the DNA TGTGCCAGCAGTTTGGGCAGATCTAATGAGCAGTTCTTC.

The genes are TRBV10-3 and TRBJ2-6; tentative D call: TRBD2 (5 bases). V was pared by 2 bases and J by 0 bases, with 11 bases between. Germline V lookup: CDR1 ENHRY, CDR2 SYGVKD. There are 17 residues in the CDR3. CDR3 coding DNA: TGTGCCATCAGTGAGGCGGGCCTCCGCTCTGGGGCCAACGTCCTGACTTTC. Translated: CAISEAGLRSGANVLTF.

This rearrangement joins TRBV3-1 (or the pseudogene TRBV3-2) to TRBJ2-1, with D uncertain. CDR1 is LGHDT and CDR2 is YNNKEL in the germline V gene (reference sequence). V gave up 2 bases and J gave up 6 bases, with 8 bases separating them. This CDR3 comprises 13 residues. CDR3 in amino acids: CASSQRSGNEQFF. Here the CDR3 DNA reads TGTGCCAGCAGCCAACGGTCTGGCAATGAGCAGTTCTTC.

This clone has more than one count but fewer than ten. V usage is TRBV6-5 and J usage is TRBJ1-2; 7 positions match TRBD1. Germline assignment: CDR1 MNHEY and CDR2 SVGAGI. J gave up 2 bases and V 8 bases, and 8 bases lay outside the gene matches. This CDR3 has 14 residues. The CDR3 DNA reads TGTGCCAGCCGCTCTTCCAGGGGGAACTATGGCTACACCTTC. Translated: CASRSSRGNYGYTF.

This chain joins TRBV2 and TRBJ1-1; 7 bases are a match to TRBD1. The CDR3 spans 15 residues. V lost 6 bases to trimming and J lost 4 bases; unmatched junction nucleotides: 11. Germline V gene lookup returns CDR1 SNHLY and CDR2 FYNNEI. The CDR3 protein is CASRILGGAGTEAFF. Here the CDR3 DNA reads TGTGCCAGCAGGATTTTAGGGGGCGCGGGCACTGAAGCTTTCTTT. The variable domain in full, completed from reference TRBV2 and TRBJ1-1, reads EPEVTQTPSHQVTQMGQEVILRCVPISNHLYFYWYRQILGQKVEFLVSFYNNEISEKSEIFDDQFSVERPDGSNFTLKIRSTKLEDSAMYFCASRILGGAGTEAFFGQGTRLTVV.

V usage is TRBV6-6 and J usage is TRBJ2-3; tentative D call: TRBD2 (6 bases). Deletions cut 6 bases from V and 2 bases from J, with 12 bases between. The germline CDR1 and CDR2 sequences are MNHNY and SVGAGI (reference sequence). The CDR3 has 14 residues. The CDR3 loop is CASRRTINTDTQYF. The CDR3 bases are TGTGCCAGCAGGAGGACTATCAACACAGATACGCAGTATTTT.

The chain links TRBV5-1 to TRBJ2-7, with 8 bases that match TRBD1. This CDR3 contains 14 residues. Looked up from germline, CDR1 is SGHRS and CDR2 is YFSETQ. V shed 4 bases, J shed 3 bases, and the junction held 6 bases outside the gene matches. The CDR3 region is CASSPGQEIYEQYF. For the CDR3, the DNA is TGCGCCAGCAGCCCGGGACAGGAGATCTACGAGCAGTACTTC.